This is a list of T cell receptor beta chains from one sample in a study of T cell responses to AZD1222 COVID-19 vaccine. Libraries were prepared by immunoSEQ multiplex PCR; TCRdb keeps only in-frame clonotypes and omits some of them. The sample has roughly 120,000 clones, about 93% seen once. The specimen comprised peripheral blood, sampled on day 0 of AZD1222 vaccination. Every receptor here comes from an adult in good health. CDR3s leave out the opening cysteine and the closing phenylalanine or tryptophan.

CDR3 length: 14; V gene: TRBV6-5; CDR3 protein: ASSYSQGRAGNTIY
CDR3 length: 7; V gene: TRBV5-1; CDR3 protein: ASVVGTT
CDR3 length: 10; V gene: TRBV18; CDR3 protein: ASSPGRNEQY
CDR3 length: 12; V gene: TRBV27; CDR3 protein: ASSSSVRTDTQY
CDR3 length: 13; V gene: TRBV28; CDR3 protein: ACLGGRRTNYGYT
CDR3 length: 13; V gene: TRBV18; CDR3 protein: ASSPRTAINEKLF
CDR3 length: 12; V gene: TRBV7-9; CDR3 protein: ASSLSGSTDTQY
CDR3 length: 12; V gene: TRBV6-1; CDR3 protein: ASSEHRGFAGYT
CDR3 length: 12; V gene: TRBV7-8; CDR3 protein: ASSLGQANYGYT
CDR3 length: 12; V gene: TRBV4-1; CDR3 protein: ASSPRHQNTEAF
CDR3 length: 14; V gene: TRBV7-9; CDR3 protein: ASSLGAGGPENEQF
CDR3 length: 11; V gene: TRBV7-3; CDR3 protein: ASSGQVDQPQH
CDR3 length: 11; V gene: TRBV28; CDR3 protein: ASGTGGQETQY
CDR3 length: 12; V gene: TRBV21-1; CDR3 protein: ATRTWQGGTEAF
CDR3 length: 12; V gene: TRBV6-4; CDR3 protein: ASSDSGGADTQY
CDR3 length: 13; V gene: TRBV15; CDR3 protein: ATRSLREPSYEQY
CDR3 length: 11; V gene: TRBV5-6; CDR3 protein: ASSRGSLNEQF
CDR3 length: 13; V gene: TRBV6-5; CDR3 protein: ASSFRRTGVEKLF
CDR3 length: 14; V gene: TRBV9; CDR3 protein: ASSVDIGRVGSPLH
CDR3 length: 11; V gene: TRBV10-3; CDR3 protein: AISVQGSSPLH
CDR3 length: 11; V gene: TRBV27; CDR3 protein: ASREQGGDEQF
CDR3 length: 12; V gene: TRBV5-5; CDR3 protein: ASSDLDRVTEAF
CDR3 length: 14; V gene: TRBV15; CDR3 protein: ATSRDGGVATDTQY
CDR3 length: 7; V gene: TRBV7-9; CDR3 protein: ASSLGQL
CDR3 length: 12; V gene: TRBV6-1; CDR3 protein: ASSEALGIYGYT
CDR3 length: 12; V gene: TRBV19; CDR3 protein: ASSPRGGVDEQF
CDR3 length: 14; V gene: TRBV7-2; CDR3 protein: ASSLVAGGSSYEQY
CDR3 length: 13; V gene: TRBV4-1; CDR3 protein: ASSLAGTGYGELF
CDR3 length: 13; V gene: TRBV7-2; CDR3 protein: ASSPVGTGNTEAF
CDR3 length: 12; V gene: TRBV7-9; CDR3 protein: ASSLGGSQETQY
CDR3 length: 10; V gene: TRBV7-2; CDR3 protein: ASSFSTDTQY
CDR3 length: 12; V gene: TRBV5-1; CDR3 protein: ASSLVDGGNTIY
CDR3 length: 13; V gene: TRBV28; CDR3 protein: ASSLSRGVGEKLF
CDR3 length: 10; V gene: TRBV28; CDR3 protein: ASSSGHYGYT
CDR3 length: 11; V gene: TRBV6-5; CDR3 protein: ASSQGHYQPQH
CDR3 length: 11; V gene: TRBV29-1; CDR3 protein: SAAGGSTDTQY
CDR3 length: 12; V gene: TRBV10-3; CDR3 protein: AIRPDREGDTQY
CDR3 length: 10; V gene: TRBV30; CDR3 protein: AWRYMGETQY
CDR3 length: 13; V gene: TRBV9; CDR3 protein: ASSVLGTPSYEQY
CDR3 length: 15; V gene: TRBV7-9; CDR3 protein: ASSLRDPAGNGNTIY
CDR3 length: 15; V gene: TRBV5-8; CDR3 protein: ASSQDSPGSYNSPLH
CDR3 length: 13; V gene: TRBV27; CDR3 protein: ASSLRGELAYEQY
CDR3 length: 10; V gene: TRBV5-8; CDR3 protein: ASSFGGGPQF
CDR3 length: 17; V gene: TRBV4-3; CDR3 protein: ASSQEGLAGGSGAGELF
CDR3 length: 12; V gene: TRBV5-1; CDR3 protein: ASSLATGIDGYT
CDR3 length: 13; V gene: TRBV19; CDR3 protein: ASSSTGTGSTEAF